The rows below give T cell receptor beta chains drawn from one sample of a study of coeliac disease. TCRdb's table, derived via immunoSEQ multiplex PCR, lists solely in-frame clones and lacks some. The top ten clones hold approximately 3.1% of a sample with about 7,300 clones, around 60% of them seen once. Source material: lamina propria lymphocytes from the gut. These receptors were collected from a woman aged 55-69 years with active celiac disease. Each CDR3 is given with its conserved first and last residue. The D gene is left open where the match is weak. Clone size is stated in some rows and not others, as once, few, many or a class when expanded.

few,NA,TRBJ2-2,TRBV5-1,CASSPDPLAHGELFF,TGCGCCAGCAGCCCCGATCCCTTAGCGCACGGGGAGCTGTTTTTT
NA,TRBD1,TRBJ1-2,TRBV29-1,CSVSSDRDKGYTF,TGCAGCGTTTCTTCGGACAGGGATAAGGGCTACACCTTC
NA,NA,TRBJ1-2,TRBV7-2,CASSLALGSSSGYTF,TGTGCCAGCAGCCTCGCGCTAGGGAGTTCTAGTGGCTACACCTTC
NA,TRBD2,TRBJ2-5,TRBV7-8,CASSERGGEETQYF,TGTGCCAGCAGCGAGAGGGGAGGGGAAGAGACCCAGTACTTC
few,TRBD2,TRBJ2-3,TRBV30,CAFEGSGGAADTQYF,TGTGCCTTTGAGGGGAGCGGGGGGGCGGCAGATACGCAGTATTTT
few,NA,TRBJ1-2,TRBV20-1,CSARLLGGYTF,TGCAGTGCTCGACTACTAGGGGGCTACACCTTC
NA,NA,TRBJ2-3,TRBV30,CAWSVILGAGDTQYF,TGTGCCTGGAGTGTAATCCTGGGGGCGGGAGATACGCAGTATTTT
NA,TRBD2,TRBJ2-2,TRBV7-7,CASSTGTSFTGELFF,TGTGCTAGCAGTACCGGGACTAGCTTCACCGGGGAGCTGTTTTTT
NA,TRBD2,TRBJ2-7,TRBV28,CASSFGIRGEPIYEQYF,TGTGCCAGCAGTTTTGGGATTCGGGGGGAGCCGATCTACGAGCAGTACTTC
large,TRBD1,TRBJ1-5,TRBV4-1,CASSHAGGGQPQHF,TGCGCCAGCAGCCACGCAGGGGGCGGTCAGCCCCAGCATTTT
few,TRBD2,TRBJ2-3,TRBV4-1,CASTQRGGLAVADTQYF,TGCGCCAGCACCCAAAGGGGGGGACTAGCAGTTGCAGATACGCAGTATTTT
few,NA,TRBJ1-3,TRBV7-9,CASSQYREGNTIYF,TGTGCCAGCAGCCAATACCGGGAAGGAAACACCATATATTTT
few,NA,TRBJ1-2,TRBV7-9,CASSLGQAPNYGYTF,TGTGCCAGCAGCTTAGGACAGGCCCCCAACTATGGCTACACCTTC
NA,NA,TRBJ2-7,TRBV19,CASMAHHSYEQYF,TGTGCCAGTATGGCCCACCACTCCTACGAGCAGTACTTC
NA,NA,TRBJ2-5,TRBV7-9,CASRVAGEIETQYF,TGTGCCAGCAGGGTGGCAGGGGAGATAGAGACCCAGTACTTC
NA,NA,TRBJ2-6,TRBV7-3,CASSSLGVSGANVLTF,TGTGCCAGCAGCTCGCTCGGAGTCTCTGGGGCCAACGTCCTGACTTTC
NA,NA,TRBJ2-7,TRBV5-1,CASWEAGNEQYF,TGCGCCAGCTGGGAGGCAGGTAACGAGCAGTACTTC
NA,NA,TRBJ1-2,TRBV28,CASKTGGGLYGYTF,TGTGCCAGCAAAACCGGGGGAGGGCTCTATGGCTACACCTTC
NA,TRBD1,TRBJ2-7,TRBV18,CASSPGTGQGYEQYF,TGTGCCAGCTCACCCGGGACAGGGCAAGGTTACGAGCAGTACTTC
NA,TRBD1,TRBJ2-7,TRBV7-7,CASSSAPGTGTYEQYF,TGTGCTAGCAGCTCGGCACCCGGGACAGGGACCTACGAGCAGTACTTC
NA,NA,TRBJ1-4,TRBV5-1,CASSFASTNEKLFF,TGCGCCAGCAGCTTCGCGTCAACTAATGAAAAACTGTTTTTT
NA,TRBD1,TRBJ1-3,TRBV28,CATGDRENF,TGTGCCACTGGGGACAGGGAAAATTTT
NA,TRBD2,TRBJ2-3,TRBV6-6,CASSYRREGRGDTQYF,TGTGCCAGCAGTTATAGGCGGGAGGGCCGAGGAGATACGCAGTATTTT
large,NA,TRBJ2-1,TRBV19,CASSGGANEQFF,TGTGCCAGTAGTGGAGGGGCCAATGAGCAGTTCTTC
few,NA,TRBJ1-2,TRBV7-2,CASSLDGVGGYTF,TGTGCCAGCAGCTTAGACGGGGTCGGAGGCTACACCTTC
NA,NA,TRBJ2-3,TRBV5-1,CASSFLVGAEDTQYF,TGCGCCAGCAGCTTTTTAGTAGGGGCGGAGGATACGCAGTATTTT
NA,NA,TRBJ2-6,TRBV4-3,CASSPGAGANVLTF,TGCGCCAGCAGCCCAGGGGCTGGGGCCAACGTCCTGACTTTC
NA,NA,TRBJ1-1,TRBV5-4,CASSLAGRVSRLNTEAFF,TGTGCCAGCAGCTTGGCGGGCAGGGTAAGCCGCTTGAACACTGAAGCTTTCTTT
few,NA,TRBJ2-1,TRBV25-1,CASSKSQGSYNEQFF,TGTGCCAGCAGTAAATCACAGGGTTCCTACAATGAGCAGTTCTTC
few,TRBD1,TRBJ1-6,TRBV7-6,CASSPEPGQGGSPLHF,TGTGCCAGCAGCCCAGAACCGGGACAGGGAGGTTCACCCCTCCACTTT
NA,NA,TRBJ2-1,TRBV9,CASSVDARNNEQFF,TGTGCCAGCAGCGTAGATGCTAGAAACAATGAGCAGTTCTTC
NA,NA,TRBJ1-2,TRBV28,CASSPPGRDGGYTF,TGTGCCAGCAGTCCCCCGGGGCGGGATGGTGGCTACACCTTC
NA,TRBD2,TRBJ2-3,TRBV10-2,CASSEGTSGRADTQYF,TGCGCCAGCAGTGAGGGAACTAGCGGGAGAGCAGATACGCAGTATTTT
NA,TRBD2,TRBJ2-2,TRBV7-2,CASSSQWRGGNTGELFF,TGTGCCAGCAGCTCCCAATGGCGGGGGGGAAACACCGGGGAGCTGTTTTTT
few,TRBD2,TRBJ2-5,TRBV19,CASSIRNYRLAVKETQYF,TGTGCCAGTAGTATACGAAATTATAGACTAGCGGTAAAAGAGACCCAGTACTTC
once,NA,TRBJ1-6,TRBV6-5,CASGGGYYNSPLHF,TGTGCCAGCGGGGGCGGATACTATAATTCACCCCTCCACTTT
NA,NA,TRBJ2-3,TRBV9,CASSLGGPGGTDTQYF,TGTGCCAGCAGCCTAGGAGGTCCGGGGGGCACAGATACGCAGTATTTT
NA,NA,TRBJ2-1,TRBV7-8,CASSLLEERSSYNEQFF,TGTGCCAGCAGCTTGCTAGAAGAGCGGAGCTCCTACAATGAGCAGTTCTTC
once,TRBD2,TRBJ2-1,TRBV30,CAWRTSGRHNEQFF,TGTGCCTGGCGGACTAGCGGGAGACACAATGAGCAGTTCTTC
NA,TRBD2,TRBJ2-7,TRBV27,CASSFSGRASRYEQYF,TGTGCCAGCAGTTTTAGCGGGAGGGCCTCCCGATACGAGCAGTACTTC
NA,NA,TRBJ1-2,TRBV7-8,CASSLAWESGGYTF,TGTGCCAGCAGCTTAGCCTGGGAGTCGGGAGGCTACACCTTC
NA,NA,TRBJ1-3,TRBV28,CASSLSEAGAGNTIYF,TGTGCCAGCAGTTTGTCAGAGGCAGGGGCTGGAAACACCATATATTTT
NA,TRBD2,TRBJ2-1,TRBV9,CASSVKLAGADEQFF,TGTGCCAGCAGCGTAAAACTAGCGGGAGCCGATGAGCAGTTCTTC
NA,NA,TRBJ2-3,TRBV2,CASSHEASTDTQYF,TGTGCCAGCAGTCACGAGGCTAGCACAGATACGCAGTATTTT
NA,TRBD2,TRBJ2-7,TRBV6-5,CTSGGAYEQYF,TGTACGAGCGGGGGGGCCTACGAGCAGTACTTC
NA,NA,TRBJ2-4,TRBV7-9,CASSSAGTAKNIQYF,TGTGCCAGCAGCTCGGCGGGCACAGCCAAAAACATTCAGTACTTC
NA,NA,TRBJ2-5,TRBV5-5,CASSGTTSVEVQYF,TGTGCCAGCAGTGGGACAACGAGCGTGGAGGTCCAGTACTTC
few,TRBD1,TRBJ2-3,TRBV7-9,CASSPRGPDTQYF,TGTGCCAGCAGCCCGAGGGGGCCGGATACGCAGTATTTT
few,TRBD2,TRBJ2-1,TRBV4-3,CASSQEPTSGFHDSYNEQFF,TGCGCCAGCAGCCAAGAGCCGACTAGCGGGTTTCACGACTCCTACAATGAGCAGTTCTTC
few,NA,TRBJ1-2,TRBV27,CASSSAAFPGGDYGYTF,TGTGCCAGCAGTTCCGCAGCCTTTCCGGGGGGGGACTATGGCTACACCTTC
NA,TRBD1,TRBJ1-1,TRBV7-3,CASSSQGALNTEAFF,TGTGCCAGCAGCTCGCAGGGGGCCCTGAACACTGAAGCTTTCTTT
few,TRBD2,TRBJ2-4,TRBV23-1,CASSSNPKRGENIQYF,TGCGCCAGCAGTTCAAATCCCAAGCGGGGAGAAAACATTCAGTACTTC
few,NA,TRBJ2-7,TRBV7-2,CASSQGAYYEQYF,TGTGCCAGCAGCCAGGGCGCATACTACGAGCAGTACTTC
NA,NA,TRBJ1-1,TRBV4-1,CASSQGGPVYTEAFF,TGCGCCAGCAGCCAAGGCGGTCCAGTTTACACTGAAGCTTTCTTT
NA,NA,TRBJ2-7,TRBV7-3,CASSSQGSAEQYF,TGTGCCAGCAGCTCACAGGGATCGGCGGAGCAGTACTTC